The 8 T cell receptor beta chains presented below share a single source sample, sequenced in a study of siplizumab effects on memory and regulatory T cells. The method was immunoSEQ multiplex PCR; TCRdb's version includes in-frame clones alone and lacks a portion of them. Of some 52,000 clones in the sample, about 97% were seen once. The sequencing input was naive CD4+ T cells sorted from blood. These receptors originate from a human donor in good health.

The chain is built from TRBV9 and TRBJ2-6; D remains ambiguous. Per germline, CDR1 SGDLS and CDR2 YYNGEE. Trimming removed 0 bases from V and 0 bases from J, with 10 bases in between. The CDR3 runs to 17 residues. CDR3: CASSVVATTSGANVLTF. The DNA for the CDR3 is TGTGCCAGCAGCGTAGTAGCAACCACCTCTGGGGCCAACGTCCTGACTTTC.

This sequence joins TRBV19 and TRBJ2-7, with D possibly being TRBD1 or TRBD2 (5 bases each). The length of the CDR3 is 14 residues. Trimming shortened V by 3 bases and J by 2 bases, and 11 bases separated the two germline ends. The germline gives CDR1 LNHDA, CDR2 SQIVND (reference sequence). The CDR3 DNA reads TGTGCCAGTAGTATTGGGGGAACAGCCTACGAGCAGTACTTC. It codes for CASSIGGTAYEQYF.

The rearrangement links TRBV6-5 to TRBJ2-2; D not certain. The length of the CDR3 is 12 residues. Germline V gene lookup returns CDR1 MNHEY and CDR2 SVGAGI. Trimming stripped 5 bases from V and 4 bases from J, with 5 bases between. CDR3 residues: CASSQATGELFF. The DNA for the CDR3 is TGTGCCAGCAGTCAGGCCACCGGGGAGCTGTTTTTT.

This CDR3 reads CASTTLTGASYEQYF. In DNA, the CDR3 is TGTGCCAGCACCACACTAACGGGAGCCTCCTACGAGCAGTACTTC. This rearrangement joins TRBV6-1 to TRBJ2-7, with D perhaps TRBD2 (6 bases). CDR1 is MNHNS, CDR2 SASEGT, per germline. The CDR3 is made up of 15 amino acids. Trimming took off 7 bases at V and 0 bases at J, with 16 bases between the two ends.

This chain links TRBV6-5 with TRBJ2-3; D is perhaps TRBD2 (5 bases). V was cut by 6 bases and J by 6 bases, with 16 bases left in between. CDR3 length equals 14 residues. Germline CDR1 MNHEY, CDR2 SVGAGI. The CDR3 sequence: CASSRRGLGDTQYF. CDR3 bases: TGTGCCAGCAGCCGCCGAGGGCTGGGTGATACGCAGTATTTT.

CDR3 in amino acids: CASSFDGDNEQFF. CDR3 nucleotides: TGTGCCAGCAGTTTTGACGGGGACAATGAGCAGTTCTTC. The chain carries TRBV27 and TRBJ2-1, with D perhaps TRBD2 (5 bases). Germline-derived CDR1 and CDR2 are MNHEY and SMNVEV (reference sequence). The CDR3 has 13 amino acids. Trimming stripped 3 bases from V and 5 bases from J, with 8 bases between.

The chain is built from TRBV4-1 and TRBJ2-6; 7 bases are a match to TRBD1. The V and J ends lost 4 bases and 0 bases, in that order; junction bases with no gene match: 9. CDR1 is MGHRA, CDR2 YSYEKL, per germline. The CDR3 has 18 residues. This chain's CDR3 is CASSRPRGSFSGANVLTF. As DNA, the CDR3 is TGCGCCAGCAGCCGCCCCAGGGGGTCCTTCTCTGGGGCCAACGTCCTGACTTTC.

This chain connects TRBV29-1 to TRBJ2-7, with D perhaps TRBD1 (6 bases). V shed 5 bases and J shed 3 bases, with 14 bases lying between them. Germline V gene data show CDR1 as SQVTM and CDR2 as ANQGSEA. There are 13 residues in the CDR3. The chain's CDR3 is CSVLRDTLYEQYF. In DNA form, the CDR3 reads TGCAGCGTTCTCCGGGACACCCTCTACGAGCAGTACTTC.